Detailed here is one T cell receptor (beta chain). No antigen is known for it. This entry belongs to a study of beta chain features in type 1 diabetes. TCRB transcripts that were expressed got sequenced, as all of the isolated RNA had been reverse transcribed. Generated by immunoSEQ multiplex PCR, the TCRdb table keeps only in-frame clones and is missing some. The data contain tens of thousands of clones, about 66% of them singletons. Sorting with CD45RO/CCR7/CD25/CD127/CD95/CD27 yielded naive, central memory, regulatory and stem-like memory CD4+ cells. CDR1 is SGHNT and CDR2 is YYREEE in the germline V gene (reference sequence). The CDR3 is 13 amino acids. V lost 2 bases and J 2 bases, leaving 8 bases between the germline ends. Findings and limits, study-wide: cDNA-based reads could over-represent cells with high TCR expression. TCRB CDR3s were moderately but significantly shorter in Type 1 diabetes patients in all four CD4+ subsets.

Material for sequencing was Tregs from blood. The chain couples TRBV5-4 to TRBJ2-7, with a tentative D call TRBD2 (5 bases). The TCR sequence derives from a man aged 25 to 40 with type 1 diabetes. Some clones in this sample may be carry-over from other donors' samples. As DNA, the CDR3 is TGTGCCAGCAGCTTCGGGGATCCCTACGAGCAGTACTTC. Residues: CASSFGDPYEQYF. The full variable domain, its missing parts supplied by reference TRBV5-4 and TRBJ2-7, is ETGVTQSPTHLIKTRGQQVTLRCSSQSGHNTVSWYQQALGQGPQFIFQYYREEENGRGNFPPRFSGLQFPNYSSELNVNALELDDSALYLCASSFGDPYEQYFGPGTRLTVT.